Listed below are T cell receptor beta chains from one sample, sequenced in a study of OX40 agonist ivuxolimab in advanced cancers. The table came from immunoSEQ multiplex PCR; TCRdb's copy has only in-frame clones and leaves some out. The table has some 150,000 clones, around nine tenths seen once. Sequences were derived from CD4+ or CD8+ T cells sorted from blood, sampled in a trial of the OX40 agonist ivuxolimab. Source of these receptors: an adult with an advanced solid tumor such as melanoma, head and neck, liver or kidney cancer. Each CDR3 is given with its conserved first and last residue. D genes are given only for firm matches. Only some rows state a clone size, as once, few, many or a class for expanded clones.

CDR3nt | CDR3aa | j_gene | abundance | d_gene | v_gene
TGCAGCGGGGGTGGTTATAACTATGGCTACACCTTC | CSGGGYNYGYTF | TRBJ1-2 | - | - | TRBV29-1
TGTGCCAGTAGTATCAGCCGGGACAGGGGACTAGATACGCAGTATTTT | CASSISRDRGLDTQYF | TRBJ2-3 | - | TRBD1 | TRBV19
TGTGCCAGCAGTTACAGGGAGGCCCAGTACTTC | CASSYREAQYF | TRBJ2-5 | - | - | TRBV2
TGCGCCAGCAGTGAAGAAGATTGGGACGAGCAGTACTTC | CASSEEDWDEQYF | TRBJ2-7 | - | - | TRBV10-2
TGTGCCAGTAGTAACACGGGACGGGGTTTGGGGGGTTACAATGAGCAGTTCTTC | CASSNTGRGLGGYNEQFF | TRBJ2-1 | - | - | TRBV19
TGTGCCAGTAATAGGGGGAAAGATGGCAATCAGCCCCAGCATTTT | CASNRGKDGNQPQHF | TRBJ1-5 | - | - | TRBV19
TGTGCCAGCAGCGACGGACTAGCGGGAGCAAGGGAGCAGTACTTC | CASSDGLAGAREQYF | TRBJ2-7 | - | TRBD2 | TRBV6-5
TGTGCCAGCAGCCTCTCCCAGGGAAACTATGGCTACACCTTC | CASSLSQGNYGYTF | TRBJ1-2 | - | - | TRBV6-1
TGTGCCAGCAGTTCCCGGGACCTGAACACTGAAGCTTTCTTT | CASSSRDLNTEAFF | TRBJ1-1 | - | - | TRBV28
TGTGCCAGCAGTAGACAGGGGAACGGGAACTTT | CASSRQGNGNF | TRBJ1-1 | - | TRBD1 | TRBV28
TGTGCCAGTAGTAAAACCGACAGAGAGACCTACGAGCAGTACTTC | CASSKTDRETYEQYF | TRBJ2-7 | - | - | TRBV19
TGTGCCAGCAGCTTCAGGGGAGACAACTCCTACGAGCAGTACTTC | CASSFRGDNSYEQYF | TRBJ2-7 | - | - | TRBV9
TGTGCCAGCAGCGTAGGGTTCCCAGGGGTCCAAGAGACCCAGTACTTC | CASSVGFPGVQETQYF | TRBJ2-5 | - | - | TRBV9
TGCGCCAGCAGCCAAGTACGTGGGACAGGGGGCAATGAGCAGTTCTTC | CASSQVRGTGGNEQFF | TRBJ2-1 | - | TRBD1 | TRBV4-3
TGTGCCAGCAGTGACTCGTTCTTAGGGACAGGGGGCGAGTATGGCTACACCTTC | CASSDSFLGTGGEYGYTF | TRBJ1-2 | - | TRBD1 | TRBV6-4
TGCGCCAGCAGTCAAGGGGTCCTCCCTGGAAACACCATATATTTT | CASSQGVLPGNTIYF | TRBJ1-3 | once | - | TRBV23-1
TGTGCCAGCAGCTCCGGACTAGACTCCTACGAGCAGTACTTC | CASSSGLDSYEQYF | TRBJ2-7 | - | TRBD2 | TRBV7-2
TGCGCCAGCAGCCAAGATTACCTTAATGCGGGAGATCCAGATACGCAGTATTTT | CASSQDYLNAGDPDTQYF | TRBJ2-3 | - | TRBD2 | TRBV4-1
TGTGCCAGCAGTGAAGTGAGTCTTGGTCAAAATGAGCAGTTCTTC | CASSEVSLGQNEQFF | TRBJ2-1 | - | - | TRBV6-1
TGTGCCAGCAGCCGCGGAGCCTACAATGAGCAGTTCTTC | CASSRGAYNEQFF | TRBJ2-1 | - | - | TRBV7-3
TGTGCCAGCAGCTTGTACACGGGGGCCGAGCAGTACTTC | CASSLYTGAEQYF | TRBJ2-7 | - | - | TRBV5-5
TGTGCCAGTAGTGTACACCGGGACAGGGATCTCTATGGCTACACCTTC | CASSVHRDRDLYGYTF | TRBJ1-2 | - | TRBD1 | TRBV19
TGTGCCAGCTCACCAGAGCGGGTGTACAATGAGCAGTTCTTC | CASSPERVYNEQFF | TRBJ2-1 | - | - | TRBV18
TGTGCCAGCAGTTTAACCCCCCCGGATCAGCCCCAGCATTTT | CASSLTPPDQPQHF | TRBJ1-5 | - | - | TRBV28
TGTGCCAGCAGACGGGATCTCCCTGGAAACACTGAAGCTTTCTTT | CASRRDLPGNTEAFF | TRBJ1-1 | - | - | TRBV2
TGCGCCAGCAGCTTAGTTGGGGGGGCGAACACCGGGGAGCTGTTTTTT | CASSLVGGANTGELFF | TRBJ2-2 | - | TRBD2 | TRBV5-1
TGTGCCAGCGGATCAGCCGACAGGGACTATGGCTACACCTTC | CASGSADRDYGYTF | TRBJ1-2 | - | TRBD1 | TRBV27
TGCGCCAGCAGCTCAGGGGAAGGAAGCGGTGAAAAACTGTTTTTT | CASSSGEGSGEKLFF | TRBJ1-4 | - | - | TRBV5-1
TGTGCCAGCAGTTTAAGTCCACATGTATTCGGGGAGCTGTTTTTT | CASSLSPHVFGELFF | TRBJ2-2 | once | - | TRBV27
TGTGCCAGCAGCGTAGGGGGGCGGGAGGAGAATGAGCAGTTCTTC | CASSVGGREENEQFF | TRBJ2-1 | - | TRBD2 | TRBV9